The rows below give T cell receptor beta chains drawn from one sample of a study of T cell responses to AZD1222 COVID-19 vaccine. Sequenced by immunoSEQ multiplex PCR; TCRdb stores in-frame clones only, minus some. The data contain about 110,000 clones, approximately 90% of them singletons. This specimen was peripheral blood, taken on day 0 of AZD1222 vaccination. The origin of the receptors is an adult in good health. Both conserved end residues are part of each CDR3. The order of the fields is V gene, D gene, J gene, clone size, CDR3 protein, CDR3 DNA. The D gene is left open where the match is weak. Rows may omit the clone size; those that give it use once, few, many or a size class.

TRBV4-2	TRBD2	TRBJ2-3	once	CASSQTRLAGGATDTQYF	TGTGCCAGCAGCCAAACAAGACTAGCGGGGGGTGCCACAGATACGCAGTATTTT
TRBV5-1	NA	TRBJ2-2	once	CASSFSGLTGELFF	TGCGCCAGCAGCTTCTCAGGGCTCACCGGGGAGCTGTTTTTT
TRBV4-1	NA	TRBJ2-1	NA	CASSQENLQPGTFFNEQFF	TGCGCCAGCAGCCAAGAAAATCTTCAGCCCGGGACGTTTTTCAATGAGCAGTTCTTC
TRBV28	NA	TRBJ2-1	NA	CASSLVAGTYNEQFF	TGTGCCAGCAGTTTAGTGGCAGGGACATACAATGAGCAGTTCTTC
TRBV28	TRBD1	TRBJ1-1	NA	CASSFSGQGKTEAFF	TGTGCCAGCAGTTTCTCGGGACAGGGTAAAACTGAAGCTTTCTTT
TRBV7-2	NA	TRBJ1-1	NA	CASSLGAMNTEAFF	TGTGCCAGCAGCTTAGGCGCGATGAACACTGAAGCTTTCTTT
TRBV3-1/TRBV3-2	TRBD2	TRBJ2-2	NA	CASESGRGSSTGELFF	TGTGCCAGCGAAAGTGGGAGGGGCTCCTCAACCGGGGAGCTGTTTTTT
TRBV29-1	TRBD2	TRBJ2-1	NA	CSVSDLLAGSNNEQFF	TGCAGCGTTTCCGACCTACTAGCGGGGTCCAACAATGAGCAGTTCTTC
TRBV7-8	NA	TRBJ1-5	NA	CASSFAGNQPQHF	TGTGCCAGCAGCTTTGCGGGGAATCAGCCCCAGCATTTT
TRBV9	TRBD2	TRBJ2-3	NA	CASSVGLAGGLGTDTQYF	TGTGCCAGCAGCGTCGGACTAGCGGGAGGGCTTGGCACAGATACGCAGTATTTT
TRBV18	TRBD1	TRBJ1-2	NA	CASSPPQTGTGAGYTF	TGTGCCAGCTCACCACCTCAGACGGGGACAGGGGCTGGCTACACCTTC
TRBV5-3	NA	TRBJ1-6	NA	CARSCREGNSPLHF	TGTGCCAGAAGCTGCAGGGAGGGCAATTCACCCCTCCACTTT
TRBV9	TRBD1	TRBJ2-7	NA	CASSAGTENYEQYF	TGTGCCAGCAGCGCCGGGACAGAAAACTACGAGCAGTACTTC
TRBV18	NA	TRBJ1-1	NA	CASSPRGGPNTEAFF	TGTGCCAGCTCACCACGCGGGGGCCCGAACACTGAAGCTTTCTTT
TRBV20-1	NA	TRBJ1-2	NA	CSGKYGYTF	TGCAGTGGAAAGTATGGCTACACCTTC
TRBV7-2	TRBD2	TRBJ2-5	once	CASSSTRSSGQETQYF	TGTGCCAGCAGCTCCACGCGGAGTAGCGGGCAAGAGACCCAGTACTTC
TRBV6-2/TRBV6-3	NA	TRBJ1-3	NA	CASSYSRSTIYF	TGTGCCAGCAGTTACTCCCGGAGCACCATATATTTT
TRBV6-6	TRBD2	TRBJ2-7	NA	CASSSAGGHYEQYF	TGTGCCAGCAGCTCCGCGGGGGGCCACTACGAGCAGTACTTC
TRBV9	TRBD2	TRBJ2-3	NA	CASSVVPSGGAEDTQYF	TGTGCCAGCAGCGTAGTCCCTAGCGGGGGGGCCGAAGATACGCAGTATTTT
TRBV6-2/TRBV6-3	NA	TRBJ2-3	NA	CASSWGWADTQYF	TGTGCCAGCAGTTGGGGGTGGGCAGATACGCAGTATTTT
TRBV28	NA	TRBJ1-1	NA	CASSLMGGAYTEAFF	TGTGCCAGCAGTTTAATGGGGGGCGCTTACACTGAAGCTTTCTTT
TRBV6-1	TRBD2	TRBJ2-5	NA	CASSGPLADTSSRTQYF	TGTGCCAGCAGTGGGCCCCTAGCGGACACCTCTTCAAGAACCCAGTACTTC
TRBV7-2	NA	TRBJ2-2	few	CASSPGGQGWPGELFF	TGTGCCAGCAGCCCGGGGGGACAAGGTTGGCCCGGGGAGCTGTTTTTT
TRBV5-4	TRBD1	TRBJ1-1	NA	CASSLREQGETEAFF	TGTGCCAGCAGCTTGAGGGAGCAGGGGGAAACTGAAGCTTTCTTT
TRBV30	TRBD1	TRBJ1-4	NA	CARQGDTNEKLFF	TGTGCCCGACAGGGGGATACTAATGAAAAACTGTTTTTT
TRBV5-1	TRBD1	TRBJ2-1	NA	CASSWTGGPSYNEQFF	TGCGCCAGCAGCTGGACAGGGGGCCCCTCCTACAATGAGCAGTTCTTC
TRBV6-2/TRBV6-3	TRBD2	TRBJ2-7	NA	CASSWDGAGGPAEQYF	TGTGCCAGCAGTTGGGATGGAGCGGGAGGACCGGCCGAGCAGTACTTC
TRBV19	TRBD1	TRBJ1-5	NA	CASSKNSGTGGQPQHF	TGTGCCAGTAGTAAAAATTCCGGGACAGGGGGACAGCCCCAGCATTTT
TRBV19	NA	TRBJ2-4	NA	CASKGRTLRYIQYF	TGTGCCAGTAAAGGACGGACCCTAAGGTACATTCAGTACTTC
TRBV7-8	NA	TRBJ2-5	NA	CASSLATKNQETQYF	TGTGCCAGCAGCTTAGCGACTAAAAATCAAGAGACCCAGTACTTC
TRBV27	NA	TRBJ2-3	NA	CASTQGPLTDTQYF	TGTGCCAGTACACAGGGACCCCTCACAGATACGCAGTATTTT
TRBV28	TRBD1	TRBJ1-4	NA	CASSSAGTGTGKLFF	TGTGCCAGCAGTTCTGCCGGGACAGGGACTGGAAAACTGTTTTTT
TRBV4-1	NA	TRBJ1-1	NA	CASSQDRSFGGNTEAFF	TGCGCCAGCAGCCAAGATCGATCGTTCGGAGGCAACACTGAAGCTTTCTTT
TRBV7-2	NA	TRBJ1-5	once	CASSPQLGDQPQHF	TGTGCCAGCAGCCCTCAACTAGGGGATCAGCCCCAGCATTTT
TRBV11-1	NA	TRBJ2-1	once	CASSLGSSRSYNEQFF	TGTGCCAGCAGCTTAGGCTCTAGTAGGTCCTACAATGAGCAGTTCTTC
TRBV7-6	NA	TRBJ1-4	once	CASSPREEAYEKLFF	TGTGCCAGCAGCCCCCGTGAGGAGGCTTATGAAAAACTGTTTTTT
TRBV6-5	NA	TRBJ1-2	once	CGGGRGSQGNYGYTF	TGTGGGGGGGGTAGGGGAAGCCAAGGAAACTATGGCTACACCTTC
TRBV4-1	NA	TRBJ1-4	NA	CASSQDSGGRRKLFF	TGCGCCAGCAGCCAAGATTCGGGGGGAAGGCGAAAACTGTTTTTT
TRBV11-1	TRBD1	TRBJ1-4	few	CASSLGQGEKLFF	TGTGCCAGCAGCTTGGGACAGGGGGAAAAACTGTTTTTT
TRBV5-1	NA	TRBJ2-2	NA	CASSLLPGDTNTGELFF	TGCGCCAGCAGCTTGCTCCCCGGGGACACGAACACCGGGGAGCTGTTTTTT
TRBV3-1/TRBV3-2	NA	TRBJ2-2	NA	CASSSRRNTGELFF	TGTGCCAGCAGCTCCCGTAGGAACACCGGGGAGCTGTTTTTT
TRBV5-1	NA	TRBJ2-5	NA	CASSPGGGAETQYF	TGCGCCAGCAGCCCCGGTGGAGGGGCAGAGACCCAGTACTTC
TRBV4-2	TRBD1	TRBJ2-3	few	CASSQLSGGQGATPDTQYF	TGTGCCAGCAGCCAGCTTAGCGGTGGACAGGGGGCGACCCCGGATACGCAGTATTTT
TRBV3-1/TRBV3-2	NA	TRBJ2-7	NA	CASSQGTAYEQYF	TGTGCCAGCAGCCAAGGGACAGCCTACGAGCAGTACTTC
TRBV24-1	TRBD2	TRBJ2-7	NA	CATSVPSGGELYEQYF	TGTGCCACCAGTGTCCCGTCGGGAGGGGAACTCTACGAGCAGTACTTC
TRBV19	TRBD2	TRBJ2-1	NA	CASSTGLGSQGNEQFF	TGTGCCAGTAGTACGGGACTAGGCTCGCAAGGCAATGAGCAGTTCTTC
TRBV19	NA	TRBJ1-2	NA	CASSPGGGYGYTF	TGTGCCAGTAGCCCTGGGGGGGGCTATGGCTACACCTTC
TRBV19	TRBD1	TRBJ2-6	NA	CASSSPGQGPSGANVLTF	TGTGCCAGTAGTTCTCCGGGACAGGGGCCCTCTGGGGCCAACGTCCTGACTTTC
TRBV2	NA	TRBJ1-2	NA	CASSEGGSRSYGYTF	TGTGCCAGCAGTGAAGGTGGCAGCCGCTCCTATGGCTACACCTTC
TRBV18	NA	TRBJ1-1	NA	CASSGMGEAFF	TGTGCCAGCTCAGGTATGGGTGAAGCTTTCTTT
TRBV6-2/TRBV6-3	NA	TRBJ1-1	NA	CASSYSGGGLPNTEAFF	TGTGCCAGCAGTTACTCGGGAGGGGGGCTCCCTAACACTGAAGCTTTCTTT